The 29 T cell receptor beta chains presented below share a single source sample, sequenced in a study of blood T cells in healthy people across ages. Next came a second PCR, run for about 7 to 12 cycles, which used a sample-barcoded 5' primer along with a J-beta primer mix. Using its own MiXCR run on the 5' RACE reads, TCRdb lists one record per CDR3 protein. Altogether 800,000 to 950,000 distinct CDR3 sequences are present, roughly 28% being singletons, with the ten largest covering more than 8.5%. These data are also associated with another study on T cells of mothers and their children.

Input material: blood. These receptors were obtained from a woman between 40 and 55 years old in good health.

This clonotype was recorded a few times. The chain recombines TRBV7-2 with TRBJ1-4, with TRBD1 as a possible D gene (6 bases). Germline CDR1 is SGHTA and CDR2 is FQGNSA. The ends were cut back, 6 bases at V and 7 bases at J, with 15 bases in the middle. CDR3 length equals 14 residues. The CDR3 coding sequence is TGTGCCAGCAGTTTTACAGGGTGGGGTGAAAAACTGTTTTTT. As protein: CASSFTGWGEKLFF.

This clonotype appeared a few times. The chain has TRBV21-1 and TRBJ2-3; TRBD1 reflects the table's D call only, with no check against the DNA. TRBV21-1 is a listed pseudogene. The CDR3 has 17 amino acids. The CDR3, as DNA: TGTGCCAGCAGCAACCCTTCAGGGGCAGAGGGCACAGATACGCAGTATTTT. Translated: CASSNPSGAEGTDTQYF.

The V gene is TRBV7-9, the J gene TRBJ2-1; TRBD1 agrees at 7 bases. The V segment lost 2 bases and the J segment 6 bases; nucleotides outside the gene matches: 13. Germline V gives CDR1 SEHNR, CDR2 FQNEAQ (reference sequence). CDR3 length: 17 amino acids. The CDR3, as DNA: TGTGCCAGCAGCTTATCTTACAGGGGCCCGCAGGGCAATGAGCAGTTCTTC. Translation gives CASSLSYRGPQGNEQFF.

CDR3 nucleotides: TGCGCCAGCAGCCAGGAACAGGGAATAGGGGAGCAGTACTTC. Protein sequence: CASSQEQGIGEQYF. The rearrangement joins TRBV4-3 to TRBJ2-7; the D gene is possibly TRBD1 (6 bases). The CDR3 extends over 14 amino acids. Per the germline V gene, CDR1 is LGHNA and CDR2 is YSLEER. Trimming removed 3 bases from V and 7 bases from J, with 16 bases in between.

This chain joins TRBV14 and TRBJ1-2; 12 nucleotides align to TRBD1. Germline values: CDR1 SGHDN, CDR2 FVKESK. This CDR3 region has 15 residues. Trimming took 5 bases from V and 4 from J; bases not matched to a gene: 5. CDR3 bases: TGTGCCAGCAGCTCCGGGACAGGGGGCAGCTATGGCTACACCTTC. This encodes CASSSGTGGSYGYTF.

Many counts were recorded for this clonotype. V gene TRBV6-5 combines with J gene TRBJ2-7; 8 bases map to TRBD1. J gave up 5 bases and V 5 bases, and 8 bases lay outside the gene matches. CDR3 size: 14 residues. Germline CDR1 reads MNHEY; CDR2 reads SVGAGI. The DNA of the CDR3 is TGTGCCAGCAGTGGACTGACAGGGGTCAACGAGCAGTACTTC. Amino acid sequence: CASSGLTGVNEQYF.

The V gene is TRBV11-1, the J gene TRBJ2-3, with TRBD2 as a possible D gene (6 bases). The CDR3 consists of 14 residues. The germline CDR1 and CDR2 sequences are SGHAT and FQDESV (reference sequence). V lost 5 bases, J lost 2 bases, and 11 bases lay in between. The DNA for the CDR3 is TGTGCCAGCAGCCGGGAGAGCCTCACAGATACGCAGTATTTT. It is translated as CASSRESLTDTQYF.

With regard to this clonotype: A clone one base away is much larger, so this may be a read error. The rearrangement links TRBV7-3 to TRBJ2-4, with 8 bases that match TRBD1. After removal of 1 base from V and 13 bases from J, the junction contained 15 bases not matched to a gene. Germline CDR1 and CDR2: SGHTA and FQGTGA. The CDR3 is 16 amino acids. CDR3 sequence: CASSLRGTGALNEQYF. CDR3 DNA sequence: TGTGCCAGCAGCTTAAGGGGGACAGGAGCCCTTAATGAGCAGTACTTC.

This clonotype was counted a few times. The rearrangement joins TRBV5-6 to TRBJ1-5, with 9 nucleotides matching TRBD1. V gave up 4 bases and J gave up 4 bases; unmatched junction bases: 6. CDR1 and CDR2 from the germline V gene are SGHDT and YYEEEE. This CDR3 comprises 15 residues. The CDR3 sequence is CASSTTGGFNQPQHF. The DNA for the CDR3 is TGTGCCAGCAGCACAACAGGGGGCTTTAATCAGCCCCAGCATTTT.

V is TRBV28 and J is TRBJ2-1, with a possible D match to TRBD2 (6 bases). Per the germline V gene, CDR1 is MDHEN and CDR2 is SYDVKM. The CDR3 is made up of 15 amino acids. The ends were cut back, 7 bases at V and 1 base at J, with 14 bases in the middle. The CDR3 reads CASMTSGGSYNEQFF. As DNA, the CDR3 is TGTGCCAGCATGACATCCGGGGGATCCTACAATGAGCAGTTCTTC.

To note about this clonotype: One end of the junction is discordant with germline, which a read error may explain. This chain joins TRBV5-1 and TRBJ1-1; D remains unclear. Germline-derived CDR1 and CDR2 are SGHRS and YFSETQ. CDR3 size: 15 residues. The DNA of the CDR3 is TGCGCCAGCAGCTTGGGATCCGGCCTGAACCCTGAAGCTTTCTTT. Translation: CASSLGSGLNPEAFF.

The chain has TRBV10-3 and TRBJ2-5, with TRBD2 matching 9 bases. Trimming took 3 bases from V and 7 from J; bases not matched to a gene: 12. CDR1 ENHRY and CDR2 SYGVKD come from the germline V gene. The CDR3 runs to 16 residues. DNA for the CDR3: TGTGCCATCAGTGAAGGCGGGGGGGCTGTTTTGGGGACCCAGTACTTC. It translates to CAISEGGGAVLGTQYF.

The rearrangement uses TRBV4-1 and TRBJ1-5, with TRBD1 as a possible D gene (5 bases). CDR1 and CDR2 (germline): MGHRA, YSYEKL. V was cut by 0 bases and J by 2 bases, with 17 bases left in between. CDR3 length equals 18 residues. CDR3 residues: CASSQDPGRGSGNQPQHF. In DNA, the CDR3 is TGCGCCAGCAGCCAAGATCCGGGGCGGGGATCGGGCAATCAGCCCCAGCATTTT.

Only a few counts were recorded for this clonotype. The genes are TRBV28 and TRBJ2-1, with unresolved D. There are 13 residues in the CDR3. The V end lost 7 bases, the J end lost 6 bases, and 13 bases lay between the germline ends. Germline V gene lookup returns CDR1 MDHEN and CDR2 SYDVKM. The CDR3 region has the DNA TGTGCCAGCATGGTGTCGCCACTCAATGAGCAGTTCTTC. Its translation: CASMVSPLNEQFF.

This clonotype was detected ten times or more. The J gene is TRBJ2-7, the V gene TRBV5-5; TRBD1 aligns across 10 bases. Germline CDR1 is SGHKS and CDR2 is YYEKEE (reference sequence). The V gene end was trimmed by 3 bases and the J gene end by 5 bases; junction bases not matched to a gene: 2. The CDR3 spans 13 residues. In nucleotides, the CDR3 is TGTGCCAGCAGCTGGACAGGGGGAAACGAGCAGTACTTC. Translating gives CASSWTGGNEQYF. Full variable domain (remainder filled in from reference TRBV5-5 and TRBJ2-7): DAGVTQSPTHLIKTRGQQVTLRCSPISGHKSVSWYQQVLGQGPQFIFQYYEKEERGRGNFPDRFSARQFPNYSSELNVNALLLGDSALYLCASSWTGGNEQYFGPGTRLTVT.

Worth noting for this clonotype: A much larger clonotype is one base distant, so this may be a read error. The CDR3: CASTMIGTGRLTGDTEAFF. The CDR3 DNA is TGTGCCAGCACCATGATTGGGACAGGCCGTTTGACGGGAGACACTGAAGCTTTCTTT. The rearrangement uses TRBV11-2 and TRBJ1-1; the match to TRBD1 covers 8 bases. CDR1 is SGHAT, CDR2 FQNNGV, per germline. The CDR3 extends over 19 amino acids. With V trimmed by 7 bases and J by 3 bases, 22 bases remained unmatched.

This clonotype was seen at least ten times. The CDR3 coding sequence is TGCGCCAGCAGCCGCGAGACAGGCTACTACGAGCAGTACTTC. The encoded protein is CASSRETGYYEQYF. This sequence joins TRBV5-1 and TRBJ2-7; a weak D match, TRBD1 (6 bases). CDR3 length equals 14 residues. Germline CDR1 and CDR2: SGHRS and YFSETQ. Trimming shortened V by 4 bases and J by 3 bases, and 14 bases separated the two germline ends.

V and J are TRBV4-2 and TRBJ2-3; 11 positions agree with TRBD2. The CDR3 totals 18 residues. Germline CDR1 LGHNA, CDR2 YNFKEQ. V shed 4 bases and J 0 bases; nucleotides not matched to a gene: 9. The CDR3 region has the DNA TGTGCCAGCAGCCCGCCGCCCCGACTAGCGGGGAGCACAGATACGCAGTATTTT. Its translation: CASSPPPRLAGSTDTQYF.

This clonotype was counted only a few times. This chain connects TRBV25-1 to TRBJ2-5; 10 bases map to TRBD2. The CDR3 runs 17 residues. CDR1 is MGHDK, CDR2 SYGVNS, per germline. V was pared by 5 bases and J by 3 bases, with 12 bases of the junction left unmatched. CDR3 bases: TGTGCCAGCAGTACAATAACCCAAGCGGGGGGGGAAGAGACCCAGTACTTC. As protein: CASSTITQAGGEETQYF.

This clonotype was observed a handful of times. The rearrangement uses TRBV6-5 and TRBJ1-6; no firm D call. The CDR3 consists of 15 residues. The germline V and J ends were trimmed by 1 base and 6 bases, with 10 bases remaining between them. Germline V gene lookup returns CDR1 MNHEY and CDR2 SVGAGI. CDR3 nucleotide sequence: TGTGCCAGCAGTTACTTGGGCTTTGGTAATTCACCCCTCCACTTT. It codes for CASSYLGFGNSPLHF.

This chain joins TRBV4-1 and TRBJ2-1; D gene ambiguous. V lost 2 bases and J lost 12, with 17 bases in between. In germline, CDR1 is MGHRA, CDR2 YSYEKL. The CDR3 consists of 14 residues. CDR3 residues: CASSQPLSEAGQFF. Here the CDR3 DNA reads TGCGCCAGCAGCCAACCTCTCTCCGAGGCTGGGCAGTTCTTC.

This clonotype was seen many times. The chain has TRBV9 and TRBJ2-7, with 8 bases identical to TRBD1. Germline assignment: CDR1 SGDLS and CDR2 YYNGEE. Losses at the gene ends were 1 base for V and 3 bases for J; bases not matched to a gene: 9. The CDR3 has 16 residues. CDR3 nucleotides: TGTGCCAGCAGCGTAAGTTCGGCAGGGGGCTTCTACGAGCAGTACTTC. Its protein product is CASSVSSAGGFYEQYF.

A few counts support this clonotype. V gene TRBV7-9 combines with J gene TRBJ2-4, with D unresolved. Trimming shortened V by 5 bases and J by 13 bases, and 18 bases separated the two germline ends. The CDR3 has 13 amino acids. The germline CDR1 and CDR2 sequences are SEHNR and FQNEAQ (reference sequence). DNA for the CDR3: TGTGCCAGCAGCGCGGACGGGTACAATGAGCAGTACTTC. The encoded protein is CASSADGYNEQYF. Drawing the rest from reference TRBV7-9 and TRBJ2-4, the complete variable domain is DTGVSQNPRHKITKRGQNVTFRCDPISEHNRLYWYRQTLGQGPEFLTYFQNEAQLEKSRLLSDRFSAERPKGSFSTLEIQRTEQGDSAMYLCASSADGYNEQYFGAGTRLSVL.

The chain links TRBV10-3 to TRBJ2-5; D not resolved. V lost 8 bases to trimming and J lost 5 bases, with 21 bases between them. Germline V gives CDR1 ENHRY, CDR2 SYGVKD. The length of the CDR3 is 15 residues. The CDR3 spells CAIGARITIEETQYF. For the CDR3, the DNA is TGTGCCATCGGTGCTAGGATAACCATAGAGGAGACCCAGTACTTC.

Points on this clonotype: It may be a read error: a sequence one base away is much more abundant. This CDR3 reads CSARSGQTYEQYF. CDR3 nucleotides: TGCAGTGCTAGATCGGGACAGACCTACGAGCAGTACTTC. The genes are TRBV20-1 and TRBJ2-7; 7 bases map to TRBD1. Looked up from germline, CDR1 is DFQATT and CDR2 is SNEGSKA (reference sequence). The CDR3 has 13 residues. Losses at the gene ends were 2 bases for V and 2 bases for J; bases not matched to a gene: 3.

V gene TRBV19 combines with J gene TRBJ2-1; TRBD2 is a possible D gene (6 bases). The V and J ends lost 5 bases and 10 bases respectively, with 12 bases between them. This CDR3 spans 12 amino acids. CDR1 and CDR2 (germline): LNHDA, SQIVND (reference sequence). For the CDR3, the DNA is TGTGCCAGTAGTGTCCCTAGCGTAGAGCAGTTCTTC. It codes for CASSVPSVEQFF.

This clonotype was seen a handful of times. In nucleotides, the CDR3 is TGTGCCACCAGTGATTCCCCGGGACAGGGGGTACACGAGCAGTACTTC. It is translated as CATSDSPGQGVHEQYF. The chain carries TRBV24-1 and TRBJ2-7; 11 nucleotides match TRBD1. Germline CDR1 and CDR2: KGHDR and SFDVKD. Unmatched junction bases numbered 7, after V lost 2 bases and J lost 5 bases. The CDR3 covers 16 residues.

The rearrangement joins TRBV5-1 to TRBJ2-6, with TRBD1 matching 7 bases. The CDR3 consists of 19 residues. Germline V gene data show CDR1 as SGHRS and CDR2 as YFSETQ. The V and J ends lost 7 bases and 0 bases, in that order; junction bases with no gene match: 16. CDR3 in amino acids: CASSPRGTAIGSGANVLTF. CDR3 sequence (DNA): TGCGCCAGCTCTCCGAGGGGGACAGCAATTGGCTCTGGGGCCAACGTCCTGACTTTC.

This clonotype was found many times. The gene calls are TRBV20-1 and TRBJ2-1; D not resolved. The CDR3 is made up of 12 amino acids. V lost 5 bases, J lost 3 bases, and 8 bases lay in between. Germline lookup yields CDR1 DFQATT and CDR2 SNEGSKA (reference sequence). CDR3 protein: CSARAFYNEQFF. DNA for the CDR3: TGCAGTGCTCGCGCCTTCTACAATGAGCAGTTCTTC.